This TCR beta chain is from a study of blood T cell repertoires in COVID-19. Study as a whole: There were acute and convalescent COVID-19 samples, and they came from the United States, Italy and Spain. In each case, the material was cDNA or gDNA derived from T cells, B-cell-depleted T cells, or PBMCs.

Authors' analysis steps: The assay estimated nucleated cells by amplifying reference gene primers. TCRdb keeps only in-frame clones here, not all; method: immunoSEQ multiplex PCR. V, J and clone size were drawn from that table, and D and trimming were deduced from the DNA. The sample yields 60,000 or so clones, around 84% seen once. The sample comprised peripheral blood. The receptor was isolated from a woman aged 80 or over with acute or convalescent COVID-19.

The CDR3 region is CASSQTTRGELFF. The CDR3 DNA reads as TGTGCCAGCAGCCAAACGACTCGCGGGGAGCTGTTTTTT. The gene calls are TRBV5-6 and TRBJ2-2; D is unclear. CDR3 length: 13 residues. Germline V lookup: CDR1 SGHDT, CDR2 YYEEEE. Trimming removed 4 bases from V and 7 bases from J, with 11 bases in between.